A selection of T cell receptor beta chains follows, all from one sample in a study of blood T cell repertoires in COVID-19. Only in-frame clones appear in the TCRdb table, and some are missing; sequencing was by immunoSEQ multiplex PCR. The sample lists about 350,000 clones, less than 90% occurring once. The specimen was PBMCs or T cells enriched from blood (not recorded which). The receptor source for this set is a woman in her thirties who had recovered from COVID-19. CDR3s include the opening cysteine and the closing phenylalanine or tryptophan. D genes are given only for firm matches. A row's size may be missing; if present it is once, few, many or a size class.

TGTGCCAGCAGCCTAGGCCAGCGCGAGCAGTACTTC | CASSLGQREQYF | few | TRBJ2-7 | TRBV7-9 | -
TGTGCCAGCAGTTCGACGGGTGGCACCATATATTTT | CASSSTGGTIYF | - | TRBJ1-3 | TRBV12-3/TRBV12-4 | -
TGTGCCAGTACTGACGCTAGCGGGGGTCCCGATGAGCAGTTCTTC | CASTDASGGPDEQFF | once | TRBJ2-1 | TRBV19 | TRBD2
TGTGCCGACCAGGGGCCACGGACCAATCAGCCCCAGCATTTT | CADQGPRTNQPQHF | - | TRBJ1-5 | TRBV2 | -
TGTGCCAGTAGTCCTCGGGACAGGGGAGGTGAAAAACTGTTTTTT | CASSPRDRGGEKLFF | - | TRBJ1-4 | TRBV19 | TRBD1
TGCGCCAGCAGCCAAGAGGTAGGGGGTGTCAGGCAGGGAGAAGCTTTCTTT | CASSQEVGGVRQGEAFF | - | TRBJ1-1 | TRBV4-1 | -
TGCGCCAGCAGCCAGGACAGGGGGCAGGATGGCTACACCTTC | CASSQDRGQDGYTF | - | TRBJ1-2 | TRBV5-1 | TRBD1
TGTGCCAGCAGCCAGGACAGGAGCCGAAACACCATATATTTT | CASSQDRSRNTIYF | - | TRBJ1-3 | TRBV6-5 | TRBD1
TGCGCCAGCAGCAGGGACAGCAATGAGCAGTTCTTC | CASSRDSNEQFF | - | TRBJ2-1 | TRBV5-1 | TRBD1
TGCGCCAGCTTCCCCGGCGGGGGGGCCGATACGCAGTATTTT | CASFPGGGADTQYF | once | TRBJ2-3 | TRBV5-1 | TRBD2
TGTGCCAGTAGCGCCCTTCCGGGACAGGGGAATTTTAACTATGGCTACACCTTC | CASSALPGQGNFNYGYTF | - | TRBJ1-2 | TRBV19 | TRBD1
TGTGCCAGCAGACAAAACGCGGTGACTAATGAAAAACTGTTTTTT | CASRQNAVTNEKLFF | - | TRBJ1-4 | TRBV7-2 | -
TGTGCCAGCAGCCAAGATCGGGTCCAAAGGCGGGAGTATTTT | CASSQDRVQRREYF | - | TRBJ2-3 | TRBV3-1/TRBV3-2 | -
TGTGCCACTCAGCCCAGGGGGCGCGGGTACAATGAGCAGTTCTTC | CATQPRGRGYNEQFF | - | TRBJ2-1 | TRBV15 | TRBD1
TGTGCCAGCAGCTTGGAACACCTCCTTAACACCGGGGAGCTGTTTTTT | CASSLEHLLNTGELFF | - | TRBJ2-2 | TRBV5-5 | -
TGTGCCACCCAGACTAGCGGGGGAGAGACCCAGTACTTC | CATQTSGGETQYF | - | TRBJ2-5 | TRBV24-1 | TRBD2
TGTGCCAGCAGTTTCGACCCCGGGAGGGGAGGGGACGAGCAGTACTTC | CASSFDPGRGGDEQYF | - | TRBJ2-7 | TRBV6-5 | TRBD2
TGTGCCTGGACCGAACGGAGGGGGCCTGGAAACACCATATATTTT | CAWTERRGPGNTIYF | - | TRBJ1-3 | TRBV30 | TRBD1
TGTGCCAGCAGCGTAGTTAGCGGACCCGGGACAGATGGGTCACCCCTCCACTTT | CASSVVSGPGTDGSPLHF | - | TRBJ1-6 | TRBV9 | TRBD1
TGTGCCAGCAGTAACAGGGTTTACACTGAAGCTTTCTTT | CASSNRVYTEAFF | - | TRBJ1-1 | TRBV6-5 | -
TGCAGCGTTGAACGCGCGGGGGACGAGACCCAGTACTTC | CSVERAGDETQYF | - | TRBJ2-5 | TRBV29-1 | TRBD2
TGTGCCAGCAGTTTTGGTGGGCCCTACAATGAGCAGTTCTTC | CASSFGGPYNEQFF | - | TRBJ2-1 | TRBV28 | -
TGTGCCAGCAGTTTCCCCGGACAGTCCTACGAGCAGTACTTC | CASSFPGQSYEQYF | once | TRBJ2-7 | TRBV28 | -
TGTGCCAGCAGTTTAGGCGGGACAGGGGGCTCGACGGGTGGCTACACCTTC | CASSLGGTGGSTGGYTF | - | TRBJ1-2 | TRBV28 | TRBD1
TGTGCCAGCAGTTTACTCTCTGCTACAGGGGGCAAGCAAGAGACCCAGTACTTC | CASSLLSATGGKQETQYF | - | TRBJ2-5 | TRBV27 | TRBD1
TGCGCCAGCAGCTTGGCGGGACAACCTTCCAGGGGCACAGATACGCAGTATTTT | CASSLAGQPSRGTDTQYF | - | TRBJ2-3 | TRBV5-1 | -
TGTGCCAGCAGCTGGAACGGGGGGACCTACGAGCAGTACTTC | CASSWNGGTYEQYF | once | TRBJ2-7 | TRBV5-5 | TRBD2